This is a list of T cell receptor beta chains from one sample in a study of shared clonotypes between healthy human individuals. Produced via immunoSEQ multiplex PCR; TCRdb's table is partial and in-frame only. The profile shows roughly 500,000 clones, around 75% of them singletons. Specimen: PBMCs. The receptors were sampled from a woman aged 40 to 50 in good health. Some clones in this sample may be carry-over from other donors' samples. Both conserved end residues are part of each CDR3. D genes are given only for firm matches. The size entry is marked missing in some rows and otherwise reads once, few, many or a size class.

CDR3 DNA: TGTGCCAGCAGCTTAACCCCCGGTAACATTCAGTACTTC
CDR3 protein: CASSLTPGNIQYF
D gene: NA
clone size: once
J gene: TRBJ2-4
V gene: TRBV7-3

CDR3 DNA: TGTGCCAGCAGCCTAACTGGACAGAGGAATCAGCCCCAGCATTTT
CDR3 protein: CASSLTGQRNQPQHF
D gene: NA
clone size: NA
J gene: TRBJ1-5
V gene: TRBV9

CDR3 DNA: TGTGCCAGCAGCAGCGACCTTTTAGGCAATGAGCAGTTCTTC
CDR3 protein: CASSSDLLGNEQFF
D gene: NA
clone size: NA
J gene: TRBJ2-1
V gene: TRBV11-2

CDR3 DNA: TGTGCCAGCTCACCAGGGATCGATAATGAAAAACTGTTTTTT
CDR3 protein: CASSPGIDNEKLFF
D gene: NA
clone size: NA
J gene: TRBJ1-4
V gene: TRBV18

CDR3 DNA: TGCGCCAGCAGTGGAGCGGGAGGGCCGTATGAGCAGTTCTTC
CDR3 protein: CASSGAGGPYEQFF
D gene: TRBD2
clone size: NA
J gene: TRBJ2-1
V gene: TRBV10-1

CDR3 DNA: TGTGCCAGCAGCCTCGGCCGTAACTATGCCTACACCTTC
CDR3 protein: CASSLGRNYAYTF
D gene: NA
clone size: NA
J gene: TRBJ1-2
V gene: TRBV2

CDR3 DNA: TGTGCCAGCAGCATCTCCTTGGGGGTCCAAGAGACCCAGTACTTC
CDR3 protein: CASSISLGVQETQYF
D gene: NA
clone size: NA
J gene: TRBJ2-5
V gene: TRBV5-6

CDR3 DNA: TGTGCCAGCAGTCCCGGGGACAGCCGAAGTGAAAAACTGTTTTTT
CDR3 protein: CASSPGDSRSEKLFF
D gene: TRBD1
clone size: NA
J gene: TRBJ1-4
V gene: TRBV28

CDR3 DNA: TGCGCCAGCAGACCGACAGGGCGCCACGAGCAGTACTTC
CDR3 protein: CASRPTGRHEQYF
D gene: TRBD1
clone size: NA
J gene: TRBJ2-7
V gene: TRBV4-1

CDR3 DNA: TGTGCCAGCAGCCTGTCGACAGGGGGATCAGGGGGCGATGGCTACACCTTC
CDR3 protein: CASSLSTGGSGGDGYTF
D gene: TRBD1
clone size: NA
J gene: TRBJ1-2
V gene: TRBV7-2

CDR3 DNA: TGTGCCAGCAGCTTAACGGCCCTACAGAACACCGGGGAGCTGTTTTTT
CDR3 protein: CASSLTALQNTGELFF
D gene: NA
clone size: few
J gene: TRBJ2-2
V gene: TRBV7-3

CDR3 DNA: TGCGCCAGCAGCTCTAGCGGGAGGGCCCAATCCTACAATGAGCAGTTCTTC
CDR3 protein: CASSSSGRAQSYNEQFF
D gene: TRBD2
clone size: NA
J gene: TRBJ2-1
V gene: TRBV5-1

CDR3 DNA: TGCGCCAGCAGCCAAGACGGGGGACTAGCGTGGGGCACAGATACGCAGTATTTT
CDR3 protein: CASSQDGGLAWGTDTQYF
D gene: TRBD2
clone size: NA
J gene: TRBJ2-3
V gene: TRBV4-3

CDR3 DNA: TGCGCCAGCAGCAAGGGTCCCGGGACAGGGGTCGATCAGCCCCAGCATTTT
CDR3 protein: CASSKGPGTGVDQPQHF
D gene: TRBD1
clone size: NA
J gene: TRBJ1-5
V gene: TRBV5-1

CDR3 DNA: TGTGCCAGCAGCTCGACCCGGGTCCGGGGCGAGCAGTACTTC
CDR3 protein: CASSSTRVRGEQYF
D gene: NA
clone size: once
J gene: TRBJ2-7
V gene: TRBV11-2

CDR3 DNA: TGTGCCAGCAACCATCCCGGAGGCTATGGCTACACCTTC
CDR3 protein: CASNHPGGYGYTF
D gene: NA
clone size: once
J gene: TRBJ1-2
V gene: TRBV28

CDR3 DNA: TGCGCCAGCACCCAGGTTCGGGGACCCAACTATGGCTACACCTTC
CDR3 protein: CASTQVRGPNYGYTF
D gene: NA
clone size: NA
J gene: TRBJ1-2
V gene: TRBV4-1

CDR3 DNA: TGTGCCAGCAGCTTGGTCAGCCGGGACATTGACTATGGCTACACCTTC
CDR3 protein: CASSLVSRDIDYGYTF
D gene: NA
clone size: NA
J gene: TRBJ1-2
V gene: TRBV5-6

CDR3 DNA: TGTGCCTGGGGACTAGCGGGAGGTGTCAATGAGCAGTTCTTC
CDR3 protein: CAWGLAGGVNEQFF
D gene: TRBD2
clone size: NA
J gene: TRBJ2-1
V gene: TRBV30

CDR3 DNA: TGCGCCAGCAGCCCAGGACGAGCTTACGAGCAGTACTTC
CDR3 protein: CASSPGRAYEQYF
D gene: NA
clone size: NA
J gene: TRBJ2-7
V gene: TRBV5-1

CDR3 DNA: TGTGCCAGCTCACCGGAACTGACAGTCACTGAAGCTTTCTTT
CDR3 protein: CASSPELTVTEAFF
D gene: NA
clone size: NA
J gene: TRBJ1-1
V gene: TRBV18

CDR3 DNA: TGTGCCAGCAGTGAGGTGGGGAACGATCAGCCCCAGCATTTT
CDR3 protein: CASSEVGNDQPQHF
D gene: NA
clone size: few
J gene: TRBJ1-5
V gene: TRBV2